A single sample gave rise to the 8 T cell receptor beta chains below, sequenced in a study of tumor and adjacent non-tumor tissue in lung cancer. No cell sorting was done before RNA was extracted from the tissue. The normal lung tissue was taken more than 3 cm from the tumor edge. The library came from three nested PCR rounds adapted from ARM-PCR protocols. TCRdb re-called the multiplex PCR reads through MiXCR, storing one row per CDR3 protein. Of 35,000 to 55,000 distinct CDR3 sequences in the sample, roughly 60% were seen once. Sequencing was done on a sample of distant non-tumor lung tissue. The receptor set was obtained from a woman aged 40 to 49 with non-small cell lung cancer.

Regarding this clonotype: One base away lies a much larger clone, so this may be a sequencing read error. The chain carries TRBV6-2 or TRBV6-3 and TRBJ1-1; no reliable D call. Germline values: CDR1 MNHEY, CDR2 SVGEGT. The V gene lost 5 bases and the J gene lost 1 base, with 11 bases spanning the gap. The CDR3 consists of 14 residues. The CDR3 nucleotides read TGTGCCAGCAGTCCCCTGGAGGGGAACACTGAAGCTTTCTTT. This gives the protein CASSPLEGNTEAFF.

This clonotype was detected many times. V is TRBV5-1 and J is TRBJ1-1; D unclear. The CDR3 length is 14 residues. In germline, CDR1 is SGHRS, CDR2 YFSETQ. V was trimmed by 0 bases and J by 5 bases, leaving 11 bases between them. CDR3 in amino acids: CASSLDGDGTEAFF. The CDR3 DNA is TGCGCCAGCAGCTTGGATGGGGATGGGACTGAAGCTTTCTTT.

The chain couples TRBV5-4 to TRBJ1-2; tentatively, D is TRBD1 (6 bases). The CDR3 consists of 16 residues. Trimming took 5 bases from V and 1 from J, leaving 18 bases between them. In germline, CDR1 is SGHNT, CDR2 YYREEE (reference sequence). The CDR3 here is CASSLLTGPHNYGYTF. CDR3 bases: TGTGCCAGCAGTCTTCTTACAGGGCCCCATAACTATGGCTACACCTTC.

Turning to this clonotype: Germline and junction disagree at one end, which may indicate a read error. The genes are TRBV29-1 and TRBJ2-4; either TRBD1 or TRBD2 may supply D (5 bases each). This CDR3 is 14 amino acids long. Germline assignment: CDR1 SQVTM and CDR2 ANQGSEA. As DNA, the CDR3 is TGCAGTGTTCCCCCGGAGAGGGGCAAAAACATTCTGTACTTC. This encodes CSVPPERGKNILYF.

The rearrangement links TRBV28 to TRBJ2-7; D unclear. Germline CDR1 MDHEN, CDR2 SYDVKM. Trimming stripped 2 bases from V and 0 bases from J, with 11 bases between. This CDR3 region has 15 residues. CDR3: CASSLTATLSYEQYF. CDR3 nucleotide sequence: TGTGCCAGCAGTTTAACAGCAACCCTCTCCTACGAGCAGTACTTC.

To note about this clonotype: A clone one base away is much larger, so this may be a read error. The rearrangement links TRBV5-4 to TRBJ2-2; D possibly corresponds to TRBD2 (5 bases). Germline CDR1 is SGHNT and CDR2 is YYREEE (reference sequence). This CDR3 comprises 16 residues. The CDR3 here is CASSFSVQEATGVLFF. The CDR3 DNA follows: TGTGCCAGCAGCTTTTCCGTGCAGGAGGCCACCGGGGTGCTGTTTTTT.

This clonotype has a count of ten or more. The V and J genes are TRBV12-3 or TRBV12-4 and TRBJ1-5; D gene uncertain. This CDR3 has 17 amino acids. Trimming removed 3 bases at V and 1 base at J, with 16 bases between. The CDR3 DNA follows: TGTGCCAGCAGTTTTCGGGGTCCCGGATTCAGCAATCAGCCCCAGCATTTT. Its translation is CASSFRGPGFSNQPQHF.

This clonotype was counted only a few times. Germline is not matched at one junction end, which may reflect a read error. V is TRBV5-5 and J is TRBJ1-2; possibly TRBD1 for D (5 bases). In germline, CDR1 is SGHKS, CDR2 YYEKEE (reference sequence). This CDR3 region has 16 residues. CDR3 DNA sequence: TGTACCAGCAGCCCAGCGCGGACGGGGCTAAATGGGGGCTACACCTTC. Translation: CTSSPARTGLNGGYTF.